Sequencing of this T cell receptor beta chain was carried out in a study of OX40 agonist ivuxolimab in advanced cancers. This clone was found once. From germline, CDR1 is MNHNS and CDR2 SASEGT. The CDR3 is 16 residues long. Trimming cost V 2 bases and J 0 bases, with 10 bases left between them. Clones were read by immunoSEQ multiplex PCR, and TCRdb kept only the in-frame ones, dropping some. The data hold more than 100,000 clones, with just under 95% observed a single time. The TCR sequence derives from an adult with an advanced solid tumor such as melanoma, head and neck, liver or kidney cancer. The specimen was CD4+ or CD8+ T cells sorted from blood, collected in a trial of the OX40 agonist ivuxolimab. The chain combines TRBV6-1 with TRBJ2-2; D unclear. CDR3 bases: TGTGCCAGCAGTGAAAGGGCCCGATCGAACACCGGGGAGCTGTTTTTT. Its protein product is CASSERARSNTGELFF.